This TCR beta chain was profiled in a study of T cell responses to AZD1222 COVID-19 vaccine (dated by TCRdb to 2020 to 2023). About the investigation overall: Because spike-specific TCR depth and breadth did not differ between the two schedules, AZD1222 recipients who got a second dose at roughly 4 weeks were pooled with those who got a second dose at roughly 12 weeks. Trial participants were enrolled by age into 18-55, 56-69 and 70-plus year subgroups, with about 150, 28 and 57 TCR-sequenced participants respectively. A total of approximately 240 trial participants underwent TCR sequencing, of whom around 210 had received two doses of AZD1222 and some 25 had received two doses of the MenACWY control vaccine. Findings and caveats that apply to the study as a whole: Participants were mostly white British and included more females than males, and it was suggested by the authors that clonal diversity may have been underestimated. Epitopes outside the regions mutated in the B.1.351 and B.1.1.7 variants were reportedly recognized by nearly half of the unique spike-specific TCRs. The 56-69-year group was small, and its depth increase did not reach significance, likely because of low power. No day 14 peak-response samples were available, so repertoires were characterized only after the peak T cell response. Only a handful of AZD1222 recipients were SARS-CoV-2 seropositive at baseline, limiting conclusions about previously exposed vaccinees. Spike-specific TCR breadth and depth rose significantly after two AZD1222 doses compared with day 0 and with MenACWY recipients. The vaccine-associated CD4 TCRs covered the entire spike protein, and the dominant responses fell in regions 160-218 and 743-854.

At the junction V is shortened by 0 bases and J by 0 bases; bases outside the gene matches: 3. From cysteine to phenylalanine, the CDR3 is 17 amino acids long. The only DNA kept is the CDR3, 51 bases in frame from the first base. In the germline V gene (reference sequence), CDR1 corresponds to SEHNR and CDR2 to FQNEAQ. The CDR3 regions of human TCRbeta chains were analyzed by immunosequencing. On the authors' methods: TCRs in the repertoires were compared against a reference library of SARS-CoV-2-specific TCRs that had been generated with the MIRA antigen-specificity platform. Breadth meant the fraction of unique TCRs that were SARS-CoV-2-associated, whereas depth meant the fraction of total T cells that were SARS-CoV-2-associated. Using the MIRA data, each spike-specific TCR was assigned both to the spike region to which the TCR was reactive and to a CD4 or CD8 class. Log10-transformed breadth and depth values were compared by one-way ANOVA with Sidak's multiple comparisons tests. This is the immuneACCESS table as TCRdb keeps it, with only in-frame sequences that have V and J called. A part of the clones is gone; compared with another copy, unresolved V genes explain less than half, and the rest is unexplained. The D gene and trimming were derived from the DNA, and the V and J assignments and clone size from that table. The sample contains 100,000 to 150,000 clones, approximately 88% of them found a single time. Of the sample, about 4.3% is held by the ten largest clones.

The label giving this sample's time point can be read as: baseline before first vaccination. The vaccinee samples were drawn from two UK trials, COV001 and COV002, one of which was a single-blind randomized controlled phase 2/3 trial testing AZD1222 (ChAdOx1 nCoV-19) in healthy adults. For TCRbeta chain sequencing, PBMC samples were collected from trial participants at day 0 and at day 28 after the second dose. Concerning this clone itself: What this receptor recognizes is not known. No clone much larger than this one lies a single base away; base qualities are absent.

Sequences were derived from peripheral blood, sampled on day 0 of AZD1222 vaccination. The rearranged segments are TRBV7-9 and TRBJ2-2; TRBD1 agrees with 8 junctional bases. The TCR sequence derives from an adult in good health. CDR3 region: CASSLAAGGTNTGELFF. The DNA sequence is as follows: TGTGCCAGCAGCTTAGCCGCAGGGGGCACGAACACCGGGGAGCTGTTTTTT.